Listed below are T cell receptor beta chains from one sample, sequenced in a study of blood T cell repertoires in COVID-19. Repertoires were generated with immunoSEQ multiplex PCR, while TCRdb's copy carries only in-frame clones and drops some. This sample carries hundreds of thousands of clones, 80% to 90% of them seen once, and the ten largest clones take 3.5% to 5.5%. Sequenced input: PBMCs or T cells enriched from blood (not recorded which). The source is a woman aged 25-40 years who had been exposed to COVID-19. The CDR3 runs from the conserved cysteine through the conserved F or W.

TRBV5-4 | CASSSGTGGTNEKLFF
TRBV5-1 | CASSSAYTGLDIQYF
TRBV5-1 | CASSSQTGNEKLFF
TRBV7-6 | CASSLDREETQYF
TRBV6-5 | CASSLGQGAEAFF
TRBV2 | CASSVGGRDTQYF
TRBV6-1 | CASSELGAPGNTIYF
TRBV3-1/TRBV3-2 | CASSQGGQGVGTDTQYF
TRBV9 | CASSVALGGPGANVLTF
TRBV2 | CASSRRGGQSNMNEQFF
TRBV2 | CASSGSRTKVGELFF
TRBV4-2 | CASSQDRGETQYF
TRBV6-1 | CASSEDLTDTQYF
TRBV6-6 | CASSRTGGGTDVAKNIQYF
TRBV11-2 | CASSLARDPATSGTYEQYF
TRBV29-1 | CSVVLRSRSGANVLTF
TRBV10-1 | CASRRDRLNTEAFF
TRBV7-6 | CASSLGSSGAYEQYF
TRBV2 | CASSDLGGGNTIYF
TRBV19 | CASSGQGASYEQYF
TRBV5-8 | CASSLMTSGGASDTQYF
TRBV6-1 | CASSEGQGAGGYTF
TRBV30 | CAWQANYGYTF
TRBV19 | CASSGRTTNEKLFF
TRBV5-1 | CASSPQGDYGYTF
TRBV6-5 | CASGPIQRGSTEAFF
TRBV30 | CAWSVLAGGNSPLHF
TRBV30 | CAWSVQGSSNQPQHF
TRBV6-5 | CASSQTGLGTEAFF
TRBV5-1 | CASSLRGGSGNTIYF
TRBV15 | CATSSYGRGPESGANVLTF
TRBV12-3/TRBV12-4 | CASSRSGVYEQYF
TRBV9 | CASSGQGDGGNTEAFF
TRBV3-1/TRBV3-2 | CASSLGASGGSTGELFF
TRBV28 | CASSPLGGPNYGYTF
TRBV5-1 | CASRGLGLGEQYF
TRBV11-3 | CASSFGTSLQETQYF
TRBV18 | CASSPKGTGINEQYF
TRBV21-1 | CASSPWDRACDNSPLHF
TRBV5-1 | CASRDYQSTDTQYF
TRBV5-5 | CASSGAGGAEYGYTF
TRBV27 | CASSLRGGENQPQHF
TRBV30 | CAWSVLGRGYTEAFF
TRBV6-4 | CASSDELAGNTGELFF
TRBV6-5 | CASRRTGDQGYEQYF
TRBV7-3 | CASSRDNRGGYTF
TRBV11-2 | CASSLYETSGGAYEQFF
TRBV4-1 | CASSQDRSNTEAFF
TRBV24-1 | CATSDLGDRTSSTDTQYF
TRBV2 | CASSEGGTGLSNEQFF
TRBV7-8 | CASKLRRGSDYGYTF
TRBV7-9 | CASSSRAGQGGYGYTF
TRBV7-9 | CASSFGQESQPQHF
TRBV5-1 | CASSLELLGGYGYTF
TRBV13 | CASSLGQGAPYEQYF
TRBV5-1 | CASSLWGQESYEQYF
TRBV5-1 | CASSGTGGNTEAFF
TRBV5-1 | CASSGPGLAGGLYEQFF
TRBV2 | CASKGGAGGQPQHF